This T cell receptor (beta chain) came from a study of T cells in Graves' hyperthyroidism and ophthalmopathy. General study findings and limits: In blood, most of the thyroid clonotypes expanded above 0.001 were also present.

Over 18 months, lack of ophthalmopathy progression marked Graves' hyperthyroidism as stable. PBMCs came from 9 to 10 ml fresh peripheral blood. TCR beta CDR3 regions were amplified from RNA. A set of HTBI primers served as the primers for a first-round RT-PCR of the TCR CDR3. TCRdb independently ran MiXCR on the multiplex PCR reads; one entry per CDR3 protein. The sample lists approximately 600,000 distinct CDR3 sequences, 16% occurring once. This clonotype showed up just once. Its matching antigen is unknown. This CDR3 is 18 amino acids long. Germline V lookup: CDR1 MNHNS, CDR2 SASEGT. V lost 4 bases and J lost 0; bases outside the gene matches: 12.

Input material: blood. V is TRBV6-1 and J is TRBJ2-1, with TRBD2 matching over 7 bases. The TCR originated in a woman aged 25-40 years with Graves' hyperthyroidism. This CDR3 reads CASSVVLAGISSYNEQFF. The CDR3 coding sequence is TGTGCCAGCAGTGTCGTTTTAGCGGGCATCAGCTCCTACAATGAGCAGTTCTTC.